Below, 5 T cell receptor beta chains from the same sample are listed, as sequenced in a study of blood T cell repertoires in COVID-19. Using immunoSEQ multiplex PCR, the repertoire was profiled, and TCRdb retains in-frame clones only, with some absent. The top ten hold roughly 4.8% of the sample, which has about 70,000 clones, about four fifths seen once. The sample comprised peripheral blood. Receptor source: a woman of 80 years or more with active or convalescent COVID-19.

Here the CDR3 DNA reads TGTGCCAGCAGTAAGACACAGGGAATAAGCTCCCTCCACTTT. Translating gives CASSKTQGISSLHF. V is TRBV6-6 and J is TRBJ1-6; a weak D match, TRBD1 (6 bases). V gave up 5 bases and J gave up 14 bases, with 19 bases separating them. The CDR3 length is 14 residues. Germline V lookup: CDR1 MNHNY, CDR2 SVGAGI (reference sequence).

The chain uses TRBV28 and TRBJ1-4, with TRBD1 identical over 9 bases. Germline CDR1 is MDHEN and CDR2 is SYDVKM. The length of the CDR3 is 14 residues. The V gene end was trimmed by 7 bases and the J gene end by 7 bases; junction bases not matched to a gene: 7. The CDR3 nucleotides read TGTGCCAGCACCTCGGGACAGGGCGTTGAAAAACTGTTTTTT. As protein: CASTSGQGVEKLFF.

The V and J genes are TRBV7-2 and TRBJ1-4; no firm D call. The ends were cut back, 5 bases at V and 2 bases at J, with 12 bases in the middle. This CDR3 has 15 amino acids. From germline, CDR1 is SGHTA and CDR2 FQGNSA. CDR3 sequence reads: CASSLMAGTNEKLFF. CDR3 coding DNA: TGTGCCAGCAGCCTCATGGCCGGGACTAATGAAAAACTGTTTTTT.

The rearrangement uses TRBV9 and TRBJ2-7, with a possible D match to TRBD1 (6 bases). The CDR3 has 16 amino acids. Germline-derived CDR1 and CDR2 are SGDLS and YYNGEE. Deletions cut 0 bases from V and 2 bases from J, with 15 bases between. CDR3 nucleotide sequence: TGTGCCAGCAGCGTAGGGGGCACAGGGCAGACCTACGAGCAGTACTTC. This translates into CASSVGGTGQTYEQYF.

The chain is built from TRBV30 and TRBJ1-2, with 8 bases identical to TRBD1. Germline-derived CDR1 and CDR2 are GTSNPN and SVGIG (reference sequence). The CDR3 spans 14 residues. V was pared by 3 bases and J by 7 bases, with 10 bases of the junction left unmatched. The CDR3 loop reads CAWSLRRGQGGYTF. The CDR3 bases are TGTGCCTGGAGCCTGCGCAGGGGGCAGGGTGGCTACACCTTC.